A selection of T cell receptor beta chains follows, all from one sample in a study of beta chain features in type 1 diabetes. The protocol was immunoSEQ multiplex PCR, while the TCRdb copy is restricted to in-frame clones and leaves out a portion. The sample yields about 330,000 clones, around 10% seen once. The sequenced sample consisted of naive CD4+ T cells from blood. These receptors were collected from a young woman in good health. Each CDR3 is given without its conserved first and last residue. D genes are given only for firm matches. Clone size is shown for a subset of rows, as once, few, many or a class of expanded clone.

clone_size,v_call,cdr3_length,d_call,j_call,cdr3_aa
few,TRBV7-9,14,TRBD2,TRBJ2-1,ASSLRTSGSINEQF
few,TRBV7-9,12,TRBD1,TRBJ1-2,ASSYGQGGYGYT
few,TRBV29-1,12,TRBD1,TRBJ2-2,SGRTGADTGELF
-,TRBV7-8,11,-,TRBJ2-5,ASSLARGETQY
-,TRBV30,12,TRBD1,TRBJ1-1,AWVRDRVRTEAF
-,TRBV6-5,12,TRBD1,TRBJ2-7,ASSRDRDSYEQY
few,TRBV5-4,12,-,TRBJ2-3,ASSSPRSTDTQY
few,TRBV29-1,12,TRBD1,TRBJ2-7,SVVTGTGTYEQY
-,TRBV25-1,11,TRBD1,TRBJ2-7,ASSPTGTYEQY
-,TRBV5-1,12,TRBD2,TRBJ2-1,ASSLAGGPNEQF
-,TRBV5-4,12,-,TRBJ2-7,ASSSPLPPVEQY
few,TRBV6-5,14,TRBD2,TRBJ2-3,ASSYLLAGGTDTQY
-,TRBV6-5,13,TRBD2,TRBJ2-1,ASSSTSGWANEQF
-,TRBV19,12,TRBD2,TRBJ2-4,ATRGGMTKNIQY
few,TRBV19,12,TRBD1,TRBJ1-2,ASSIDRGGYGYT
-,TRBV7-3,15,-,TRBJ2-3,ASSPTPGMTSAGTQY
few,TRBV7-2,11,-,TRBJ2-5,ASSLNRQETQY
-,TRBV5-5,13,-,TRBJ2-5,ASSLAGSVGETQY
-,TRBV28,12,TRBD1,TRBJ2-5,ASRLQGAGETQY
few,TRBV30,12,TRBD1,TRBJ2-3,ACSGQGGTDTQY
-,TRBV5-4,11,-,TRBJ2-3,ASSTQAADTQY
few,TRBV20-1,9,-,TRBJ2-1,SARTINEQF
few,TRBV25-1,11,-,TRBJ2-7,ASSRQGLYEQY
-,TRBV5-1,12,TRBD1,TRBJ1-1,ASRVTGGRTEAF
-,TRBV29-1,11,-,TRBJ1-4,SVGLTDNEKLF
-,TRBV5-1,13,-,TRBJ1-1,ASSLAPGLNTEAF
-,TRBV19,13,TRBD1,TRBJ2-4,ASGGQGATKNIQY
-,TRBV30,8,-,TRBJ1-1,AWGRAEAF
few,TRBV10-3,13,TRBD2,TRBJ2-5,AIRSGTGVAETQY
-,TRBV15,14,-,TRBJ1-4,ATSRDSRRENEKLF
few,TRBV5-1,12,TRBD1,TRBJ1-1,ASSLGFNRQGAF
few,TRBV9,10,-,TRBJ2-3,ASSVGADTQY
-,TRBV9,14,TRBD2,TRBJ2-5,ASSVGTAGAEETQY
few,TRBV7-3,17,TRBD2,TRBJ2-1,ASSALGTSGSSAYNEQF
-,TRBV4-2,12,-,TRBJ2-1,ASSPRLGYNEQF
few,TRBV6-5,11,-,TRBJ2-5,ASQRAGQETQY
few,TRBV7-8,13,-,TRBJ2-3,ASSFLGGLTDTQY
-,TRBV6-1,15,TRBD2,TRBJ2-7,ASSEVPASGYTYEQY
few,TRBV9,17,TRBD2,TRBJ2-2,ASSSRKEWRERDTGELF
-,TRBV14,13,-,TRBJ2-3,ASSEGGLGTDTQY
few,TRBV15,12,TRBD2,TRBJ2-1,ATSRVGTSSEQF
few,TRBV19,11,-,TRBJ2-1,ASSSLSYNEQF
-,TRBV5-4,12,TRBD1,TRBJ1-3,ASSRQGSGNTIY
few,TRBV28,13,-,TRBJ2-2,ASSLPNLNTGELF
-,TRBV14,15,TRBD2,TRBJ2-4,ASSPREGAGRGNIQY
few,TRBV27,14,TRBD2,TRBJ2-3,ASSLRLAGRTDTQY
-,TRBV15,12,TRBD1,TRBJ2-7,ATSSWGQSYEQY
few,TRBV28,9,-,TRBJ1-1,ASSRDKEAF
-,TRBV6-5,13,TRBD2,TRBJ2-2,ASTTSGLNTGELF
few,TRBV9,12,TRBD1,TRBJ2-7,ASSVGDRGYEQY
-,TRBV28,12,-,TRBJ2-5,ASSWRETPETQY
few,TRBV5-4,15,-,TRBJ1-5,ASSSLTGPHSNQPQH
-,TRBV11-2,14,TRBD1,TRBJ2-7,ASSLEWTGGRYEQY
-,TRBV5-4,11,TRBD1,TRBJ2-1,ASTDRERDEQF
few,TRBV4-3,12,TRBD1,TRBJ1-4,ASSPGTGQEKLF
-,TRBV30,10,-,TRBJ1-2,AWSETARGYT
-,TRBV18,13,-,TRBJ2-6,ASSPQGSGANVLT